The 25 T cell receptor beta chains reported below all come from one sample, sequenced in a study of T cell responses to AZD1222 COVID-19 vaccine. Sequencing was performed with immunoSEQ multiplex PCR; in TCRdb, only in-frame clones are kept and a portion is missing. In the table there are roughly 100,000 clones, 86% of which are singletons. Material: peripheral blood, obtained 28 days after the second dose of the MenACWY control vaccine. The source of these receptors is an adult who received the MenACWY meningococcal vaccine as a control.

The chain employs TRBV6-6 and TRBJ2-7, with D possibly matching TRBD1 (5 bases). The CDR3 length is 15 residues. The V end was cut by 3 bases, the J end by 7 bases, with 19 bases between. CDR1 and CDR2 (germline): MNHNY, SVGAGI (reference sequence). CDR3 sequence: CASSYPRESTLEQYF. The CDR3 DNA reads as TGTGCCAGCAGTTATCCCAGGGAAAGTACGTTGGAGCAGTACTTC.

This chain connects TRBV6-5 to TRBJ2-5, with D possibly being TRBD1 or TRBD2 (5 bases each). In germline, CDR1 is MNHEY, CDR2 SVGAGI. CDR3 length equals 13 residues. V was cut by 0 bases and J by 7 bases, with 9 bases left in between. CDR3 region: CASSYSRDGTQYF. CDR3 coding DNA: TGTGCCAGCAGTTACTCTCGGGACGGGACCCAGTACTTC.

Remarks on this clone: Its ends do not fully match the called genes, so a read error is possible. The CDR3 loop reads CASSTRDNILGF. The CDR3 DNA reads TGTGCCAGCAGCACCCGGGACAACATTCTCGGGTTC. The rearrangement joins TRBV6-5 to TRBJ1-1, with D maybe TRBD1 (6 bases). This CDR3 contains 12 residues. Germline lookup yields CDR1 MNHEY and CDR2 SVGAGI.

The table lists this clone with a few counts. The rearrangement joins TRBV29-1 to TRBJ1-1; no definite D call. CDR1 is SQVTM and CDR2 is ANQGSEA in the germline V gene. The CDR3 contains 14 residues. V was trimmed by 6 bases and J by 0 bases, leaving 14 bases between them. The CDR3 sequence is CSVAPNVVNTEAFF. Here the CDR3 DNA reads TGCAGCGTCGCCCCGAATGTGGTGAACACTGAAGCTTTCTTT.

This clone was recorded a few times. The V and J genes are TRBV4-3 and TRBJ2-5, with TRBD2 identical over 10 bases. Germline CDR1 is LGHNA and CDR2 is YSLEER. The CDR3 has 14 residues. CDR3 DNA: TGCGTCCTTAAAGCGGGGGGGTTCCAAGAGACCCAGTACTTC. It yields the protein CVLKAGGFQETQYF.

For the CDR3, the DNA is TGCGCCAGCAGCCAAGACGACGGGACAGGGGGAGTGGGGGATAATTCACCCCTCCACTTT. Its protein is CASSQDDGTGGVGDNSPLHF. This chain links TRBV4-3 with TRBJ1-6; 11 nucleotides line up with TRBD1. The CDR3 length is 20 residues. Germline values: CDR1 LGHNA, CDR2 YSLEER. V dropped 0 bases and J dropped 5; count of bases not matched to a gene: 12.

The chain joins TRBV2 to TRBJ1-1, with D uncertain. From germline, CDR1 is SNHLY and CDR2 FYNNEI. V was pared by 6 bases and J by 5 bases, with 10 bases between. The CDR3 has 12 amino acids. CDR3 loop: CASSRGRTEAFF. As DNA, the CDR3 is TGTGCCAGCAGCCGCGGGCGGACTGAAGCTTTCTTT.

Here the CDR3 reads CASQRGVITGELFF. Here the CDR3 DNA reads TGTGCCAGCCAGCGGGGGGTTATCACCGGGGAGCTGTTTTTT. The chain is built from TRBV11-1 and TRBJ2-2; TRBD2 aligns across 9 bases. V shed 8 bases, J shed 4 bases, and the junction held 5 bases outside the gene matches. The CDR3 length is 14 residues. Germline CDR1 is SGHAT and CDR2 is FQDESV (reference sequence).

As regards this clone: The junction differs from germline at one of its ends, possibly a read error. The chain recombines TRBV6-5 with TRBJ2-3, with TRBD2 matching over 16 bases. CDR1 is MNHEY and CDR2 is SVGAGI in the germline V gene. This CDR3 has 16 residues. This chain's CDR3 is CASSYVSGTSGGVFHF. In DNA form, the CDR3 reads TGTGCCAGCAGTTACGTCTCCGGGACTAGCGGGGGGGTCTTCCATTTT.

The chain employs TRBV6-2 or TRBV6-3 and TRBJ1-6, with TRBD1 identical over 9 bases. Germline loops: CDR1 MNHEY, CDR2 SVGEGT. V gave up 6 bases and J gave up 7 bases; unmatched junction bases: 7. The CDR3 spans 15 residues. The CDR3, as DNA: TGTGCCAGCAGCCCTTGGGACAGGGAGAATTCACCCCTCCACTTT. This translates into CASSPWDRENSPLHF.

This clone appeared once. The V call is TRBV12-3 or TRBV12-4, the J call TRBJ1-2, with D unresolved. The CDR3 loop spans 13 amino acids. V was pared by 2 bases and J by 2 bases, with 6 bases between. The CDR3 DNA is TGTGCCAGCAGTTTAAGAAACAACTATGGCTACACCTTC. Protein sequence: CASSLRNNYGYTF.

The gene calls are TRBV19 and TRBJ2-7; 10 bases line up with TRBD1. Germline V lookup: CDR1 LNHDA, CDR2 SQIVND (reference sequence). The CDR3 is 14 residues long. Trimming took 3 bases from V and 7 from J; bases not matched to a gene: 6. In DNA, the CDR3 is TGTGCCAGTAGTATCCGGGACAGGGGTAGGGAGCAGTACTTC. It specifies CASSIRDRGREQYF.

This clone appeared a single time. The CDR3 DNA reads as TGTGCCAGCAGGATGCAGGGGACTGGAAACACCATATATTTT. Encoded protein: CASRMQGTGNTIYF. The gene calls are TRBV2 and TRBJ1-3, with D possibly being TRBD1 (6 bases). The length of the CDR3 is 14 residues. Trimming took off 6 bases at V and 2 bases at J, with 11 bases between the two ends. Germline assignment: CDR1 SNHLY and CDR2 FYNNEI. The variable domain in full, with the rest retrieved from reference TRBV2 and TRBJ1-3, is EPEVTQTPSHQVTQMGQEVILRCVPISNHLYFYWYRQILGQKVEFLVSFYNNEISEKSEIFDDQFSVERPDGSNFTLKIRSTKLEDSAMYFCASRMQGTGNTIYFGEGSWLTVV.

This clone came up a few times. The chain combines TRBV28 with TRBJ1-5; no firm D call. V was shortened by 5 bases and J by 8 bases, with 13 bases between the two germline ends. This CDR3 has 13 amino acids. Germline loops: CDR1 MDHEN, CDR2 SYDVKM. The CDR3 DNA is TGTGCCAGCAGTCCGGCGGGGTTCAAGCCCCAGCATTTT. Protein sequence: CASSPAGFKPQHF.

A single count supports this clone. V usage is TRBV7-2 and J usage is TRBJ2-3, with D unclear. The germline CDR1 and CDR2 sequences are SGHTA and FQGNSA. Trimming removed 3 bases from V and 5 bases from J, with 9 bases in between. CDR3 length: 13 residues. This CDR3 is CASSFSGGDTQYF. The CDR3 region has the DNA TGTGCCAGCAGCTTCTCGGGCGGAGATACGCAGTATTTT.

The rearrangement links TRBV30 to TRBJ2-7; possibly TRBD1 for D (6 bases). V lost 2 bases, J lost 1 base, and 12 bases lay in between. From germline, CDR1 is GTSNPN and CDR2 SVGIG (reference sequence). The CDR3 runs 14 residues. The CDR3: CAWSQAGASYEQYF. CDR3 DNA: TGTGCCTGGAGTCAGGCAGGGGCATCCTACGAGCAGTACTTC.

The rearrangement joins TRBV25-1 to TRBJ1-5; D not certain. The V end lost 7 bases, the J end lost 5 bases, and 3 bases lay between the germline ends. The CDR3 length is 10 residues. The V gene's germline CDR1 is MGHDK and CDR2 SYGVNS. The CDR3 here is CASTHQPQHF. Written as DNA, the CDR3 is TGTGCCAGCACGCATCAGCCCCAGCATTTT.

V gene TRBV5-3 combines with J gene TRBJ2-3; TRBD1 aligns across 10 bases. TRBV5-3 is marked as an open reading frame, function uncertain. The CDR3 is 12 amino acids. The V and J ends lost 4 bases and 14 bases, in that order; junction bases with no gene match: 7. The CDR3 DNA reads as TGTGCCAGAAGCCTACCCGGGACAGGGGCGTATTTT. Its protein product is CARSLPGTGAYF.

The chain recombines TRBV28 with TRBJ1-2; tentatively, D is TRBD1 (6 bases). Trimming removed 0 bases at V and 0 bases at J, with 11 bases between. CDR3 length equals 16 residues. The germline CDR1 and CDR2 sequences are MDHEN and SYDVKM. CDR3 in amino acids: CASSLWRGRTNYGYTF. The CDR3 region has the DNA TGTGCCAGCAGTTTATGGCGGGGGCGGACTAACTATGGCTACACCTTC.

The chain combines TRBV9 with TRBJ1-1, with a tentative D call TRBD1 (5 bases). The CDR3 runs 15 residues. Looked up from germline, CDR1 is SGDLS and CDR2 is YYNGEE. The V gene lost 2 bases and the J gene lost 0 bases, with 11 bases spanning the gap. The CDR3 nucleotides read TGTGCCAGCAGCGTCGACGGGGCGTTGAACACTGAAGCTTTCTTT. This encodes CASSVDGALNTEAFF. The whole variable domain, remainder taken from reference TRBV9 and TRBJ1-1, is DSGVTQTPKHLITATGQRVTLRCSPRSGDLSVYWYQQSLDQGLQFLIQYYNGEERAKGNILERFSAQQFPDLHSELNLSSLELGDSALYFCASSVDGALNTEAFFGQGTRLTVV.

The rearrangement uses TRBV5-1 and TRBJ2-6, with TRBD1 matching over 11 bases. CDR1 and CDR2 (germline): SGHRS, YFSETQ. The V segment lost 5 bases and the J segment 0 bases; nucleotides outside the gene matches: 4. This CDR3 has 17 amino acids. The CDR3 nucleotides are TGCGCCAGCAGACGGGACAGGGGGGCCTCTGGGGCCAACGTCCTGACTTTC. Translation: CASRRDRGASGANVLTF.

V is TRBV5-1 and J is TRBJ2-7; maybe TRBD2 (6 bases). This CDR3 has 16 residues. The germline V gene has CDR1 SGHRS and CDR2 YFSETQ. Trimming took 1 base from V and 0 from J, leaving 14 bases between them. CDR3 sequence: CASSLMVRGSSYEQYF. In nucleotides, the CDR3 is TGCGCCAGCAGCTTGATGGTGCGGGGATCCTCCTACGAGCAGTACTTC.

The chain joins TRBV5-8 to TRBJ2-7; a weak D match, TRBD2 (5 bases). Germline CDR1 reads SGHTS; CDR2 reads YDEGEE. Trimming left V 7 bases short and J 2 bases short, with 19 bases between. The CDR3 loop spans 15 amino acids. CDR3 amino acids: CASRVLTSGTYEQYF. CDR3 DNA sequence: TGTGCCAGCCGTGTTCTTACTTCGGGGACCTACGAGCAGTACTTC.

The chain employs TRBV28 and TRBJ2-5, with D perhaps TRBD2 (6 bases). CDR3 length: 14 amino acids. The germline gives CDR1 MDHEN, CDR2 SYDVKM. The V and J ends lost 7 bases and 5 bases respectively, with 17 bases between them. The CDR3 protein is CASIEGGGMETQYF. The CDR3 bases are TGTGCCAGCATTGAGGGAGGAGGTATGGAGACCCAGTACTTC.

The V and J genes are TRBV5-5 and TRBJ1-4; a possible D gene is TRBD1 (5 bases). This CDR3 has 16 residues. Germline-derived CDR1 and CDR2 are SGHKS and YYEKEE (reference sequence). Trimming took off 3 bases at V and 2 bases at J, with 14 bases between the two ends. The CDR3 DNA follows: TGTGCCAGCAGCTACCACCCGACAGACACTAATGAAAAACTGTTTTTT. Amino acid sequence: CASSYHPTDTNEKLFF.